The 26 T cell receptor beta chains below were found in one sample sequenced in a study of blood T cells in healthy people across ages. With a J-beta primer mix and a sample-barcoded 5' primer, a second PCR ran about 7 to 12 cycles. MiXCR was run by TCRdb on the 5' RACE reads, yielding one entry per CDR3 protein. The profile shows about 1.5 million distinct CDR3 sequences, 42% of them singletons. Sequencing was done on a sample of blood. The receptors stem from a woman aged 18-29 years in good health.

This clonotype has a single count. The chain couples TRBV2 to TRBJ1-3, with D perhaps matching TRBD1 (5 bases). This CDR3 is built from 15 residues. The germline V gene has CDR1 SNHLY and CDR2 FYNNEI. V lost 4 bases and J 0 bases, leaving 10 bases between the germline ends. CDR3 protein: CASSGSRASGNTIYF. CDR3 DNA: TGTGCCAGCAGTGGGAGCAGGGCCTCTGGAAACACCATATATTTT.

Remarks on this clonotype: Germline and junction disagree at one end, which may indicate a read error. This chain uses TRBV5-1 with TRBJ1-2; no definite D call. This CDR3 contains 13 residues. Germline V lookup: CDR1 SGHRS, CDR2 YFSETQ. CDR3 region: CASSRTENYGCTF. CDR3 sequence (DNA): TGCGCCAGCAGCCGGACGGAGAACTATGGCTGCACCTTC.

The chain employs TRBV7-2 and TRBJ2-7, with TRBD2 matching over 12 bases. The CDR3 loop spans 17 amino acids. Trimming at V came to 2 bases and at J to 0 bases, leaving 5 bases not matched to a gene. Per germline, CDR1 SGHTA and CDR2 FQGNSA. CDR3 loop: CASSLLAGGGFSYEQYF. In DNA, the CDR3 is TGTGCCAGCAGCTTACTAGCGGGGGGGGGCTTCTCCTACGAGCAGTACTTC.

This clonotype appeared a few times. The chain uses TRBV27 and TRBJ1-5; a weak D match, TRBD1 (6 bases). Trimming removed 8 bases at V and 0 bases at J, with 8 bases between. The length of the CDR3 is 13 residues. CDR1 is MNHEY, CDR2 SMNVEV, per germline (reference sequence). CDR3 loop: CASWTASNQPQHF. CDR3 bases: TGTGCCAGCTGGACAGCTAGCAATCAGCCCCAGCATTTT.

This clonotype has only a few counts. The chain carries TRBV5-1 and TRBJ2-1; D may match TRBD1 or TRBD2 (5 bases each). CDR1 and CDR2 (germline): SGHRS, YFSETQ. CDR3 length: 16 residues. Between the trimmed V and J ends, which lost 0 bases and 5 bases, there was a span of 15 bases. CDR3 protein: CASSLASGPLNNEQFF. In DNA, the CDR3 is TGCGCCAGCAGCTTGGCCTCGGGACCCCTTAACAATGAGCAGTTCTTC.

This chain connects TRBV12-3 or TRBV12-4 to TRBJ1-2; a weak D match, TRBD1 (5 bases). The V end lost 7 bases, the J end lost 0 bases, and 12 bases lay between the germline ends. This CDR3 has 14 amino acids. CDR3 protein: CASKGDSANYGYTF. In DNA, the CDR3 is TGTGCCAGCAAAGGAGACAGCGCTAACTATGGCTACACCTTC.

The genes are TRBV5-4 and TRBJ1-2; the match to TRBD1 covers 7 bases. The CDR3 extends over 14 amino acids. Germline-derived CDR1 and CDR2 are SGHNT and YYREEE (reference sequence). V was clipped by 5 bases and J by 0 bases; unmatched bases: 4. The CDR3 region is CASRGDRANYGYTF. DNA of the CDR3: TGTGCCAGCAGGGGGGACAGAGCTAACTATGGCTACACCTTC.

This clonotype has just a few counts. CDR3 sequence: CSVTDTGRGTEAFF. The CDR3 coding sequence is TGCAGCGTTACCGACACAGGGAGAGGCACTGAAGCTTTCTTT. The gene calls are TRBV29-1 and TRBJ1-1; weak D call: TRBD1 (6 bases). CDR1 and CDR2 (germline): SQVTM, ANQGSEA. The CDR3 runs 14 residues. V lost 5 bases and J 4 bases, leaving 17 bases between the germline ends.

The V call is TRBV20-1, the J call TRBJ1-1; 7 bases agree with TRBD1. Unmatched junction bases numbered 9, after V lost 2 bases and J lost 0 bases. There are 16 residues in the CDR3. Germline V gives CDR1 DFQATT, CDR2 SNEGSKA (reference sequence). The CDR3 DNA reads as TGCAGTGCTAGATCTCCGGGACAGACCATGAACACTGAAGCTTTCTTT. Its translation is CSARSPGQTMNTEAFF.

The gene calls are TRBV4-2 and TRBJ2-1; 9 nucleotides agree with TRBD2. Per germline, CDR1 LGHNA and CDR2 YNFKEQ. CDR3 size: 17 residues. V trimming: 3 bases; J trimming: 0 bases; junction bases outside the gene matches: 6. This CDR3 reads CASSQEDSGSSYNEQFF. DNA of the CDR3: TGTGCCAGCAGCCAGGAAGATAGCGGGAGCTCCTACAATGAGCAGTTCTTC.

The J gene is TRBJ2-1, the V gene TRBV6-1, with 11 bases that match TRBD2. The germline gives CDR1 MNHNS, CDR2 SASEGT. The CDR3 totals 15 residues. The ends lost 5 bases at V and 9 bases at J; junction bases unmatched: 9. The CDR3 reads CASSIGTSGWGEQFF. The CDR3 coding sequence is TGTGCCAGCAGTATAGGGACTAGCGGTTGGGGTGAGCAGTTCTTC.

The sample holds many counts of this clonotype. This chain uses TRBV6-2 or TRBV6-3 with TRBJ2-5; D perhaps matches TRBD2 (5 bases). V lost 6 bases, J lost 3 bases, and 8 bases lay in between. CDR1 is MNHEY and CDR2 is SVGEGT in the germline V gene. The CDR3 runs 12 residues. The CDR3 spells CASRAREETQYF. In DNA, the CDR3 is TGTGCCAGCAGGGCGAGGGAAGAGACCCAGTACTTC.

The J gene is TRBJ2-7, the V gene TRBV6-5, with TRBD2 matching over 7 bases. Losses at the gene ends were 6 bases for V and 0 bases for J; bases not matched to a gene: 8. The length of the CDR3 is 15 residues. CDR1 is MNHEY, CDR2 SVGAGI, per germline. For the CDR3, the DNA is TGTGCCAGCAGCCTTGGCGGGAGACCCTCCTACGAGCAGTACTTC. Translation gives CASSLGGRPSYEQYF.

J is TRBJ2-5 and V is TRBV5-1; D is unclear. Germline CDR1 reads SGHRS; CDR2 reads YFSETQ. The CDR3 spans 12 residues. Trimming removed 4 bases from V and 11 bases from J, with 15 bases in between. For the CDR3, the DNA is TGCGCCAGCAGCGAATCCCAGTCGGAGCAGTACTTC. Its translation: CASSESQSEQYF.

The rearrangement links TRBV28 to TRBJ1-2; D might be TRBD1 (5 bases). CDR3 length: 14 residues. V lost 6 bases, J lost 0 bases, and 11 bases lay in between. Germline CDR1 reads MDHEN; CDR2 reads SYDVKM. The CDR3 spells CASRRQSSNYGYTF. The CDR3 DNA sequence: TGTGCCAGCAGGAGACAGTCTTCTAACTATGGCTACACCTTC.

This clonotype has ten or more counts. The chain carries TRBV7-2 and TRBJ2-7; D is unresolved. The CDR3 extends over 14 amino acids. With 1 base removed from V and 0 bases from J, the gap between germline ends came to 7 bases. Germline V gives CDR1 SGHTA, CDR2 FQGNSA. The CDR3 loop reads CASSLGSSSYEQYF. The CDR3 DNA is TGTGCCAGCAGCTTAGGGTCAAGCTCCTACGAGCAGTACTTC.

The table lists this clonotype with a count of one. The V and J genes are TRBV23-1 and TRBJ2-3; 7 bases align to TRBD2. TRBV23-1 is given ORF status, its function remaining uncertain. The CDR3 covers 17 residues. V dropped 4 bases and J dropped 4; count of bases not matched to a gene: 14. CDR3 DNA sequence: TGCGCCAGCAGTCGAAGCGGGAAGTGTGACGGCGCAGATACGCAGTATTTT. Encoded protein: CASSRSGKCDGADTQYF.

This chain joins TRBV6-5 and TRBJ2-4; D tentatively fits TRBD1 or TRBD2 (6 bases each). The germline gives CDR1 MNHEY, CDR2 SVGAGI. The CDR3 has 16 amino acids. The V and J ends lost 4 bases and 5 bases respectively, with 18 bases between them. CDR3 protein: CASSFWGQGGQNIQYF. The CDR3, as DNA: TGTGCCAGCAGTTTTTGGGGGCAGGGAGGCCAAAACATTCAGTACTTC.

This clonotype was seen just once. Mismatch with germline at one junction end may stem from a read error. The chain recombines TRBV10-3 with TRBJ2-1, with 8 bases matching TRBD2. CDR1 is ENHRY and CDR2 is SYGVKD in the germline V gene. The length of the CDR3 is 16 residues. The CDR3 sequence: CVISAPGGVSYNEQFF. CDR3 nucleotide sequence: TGTGTCATCAGTGCCCCCGGGGGGGTCTCCTACAATGAGCAGTTCTTC.

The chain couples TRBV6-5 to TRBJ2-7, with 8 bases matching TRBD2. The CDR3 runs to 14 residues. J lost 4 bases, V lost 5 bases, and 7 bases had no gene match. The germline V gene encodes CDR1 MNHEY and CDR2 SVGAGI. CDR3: CASSPGGDPYEQYF. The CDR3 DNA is TGTGCCAGCAGTCCCGGGGGGGACCCTTACGAGCAGTACTTC.

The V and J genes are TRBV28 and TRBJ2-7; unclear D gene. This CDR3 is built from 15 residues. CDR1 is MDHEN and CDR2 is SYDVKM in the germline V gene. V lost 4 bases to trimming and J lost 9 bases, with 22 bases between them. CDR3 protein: CASSYLGLPPTGQYF. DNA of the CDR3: TGTGCCAGCAGTTACCTAGGCCTCCCACCTACTGGGCAGTACTTC.

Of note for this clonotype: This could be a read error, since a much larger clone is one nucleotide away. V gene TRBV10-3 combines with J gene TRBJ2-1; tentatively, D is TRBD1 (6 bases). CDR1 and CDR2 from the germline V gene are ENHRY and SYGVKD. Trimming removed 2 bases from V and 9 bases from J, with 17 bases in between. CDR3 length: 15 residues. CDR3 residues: CAISEAPGQQAEQFF. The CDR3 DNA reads TGTGCCATCAGTGAGGCGCCTGGACAGCAGGCTGAGCAGTTCTTC.

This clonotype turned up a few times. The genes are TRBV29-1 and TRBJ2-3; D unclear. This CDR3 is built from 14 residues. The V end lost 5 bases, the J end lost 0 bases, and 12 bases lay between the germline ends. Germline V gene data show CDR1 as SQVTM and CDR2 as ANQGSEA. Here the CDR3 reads CSVRGTFSTDTQYF. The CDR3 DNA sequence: TGCAGCGTTCGCGGTACATTTAGCACAGATACGCAGTATTTT.

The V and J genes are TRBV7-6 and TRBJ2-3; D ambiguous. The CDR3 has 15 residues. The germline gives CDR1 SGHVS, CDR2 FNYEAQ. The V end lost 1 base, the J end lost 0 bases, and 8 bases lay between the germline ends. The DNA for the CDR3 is TGTGCCAGCAGCTTAGGGGTCTACAGCACAGATACGCAGTATTTT. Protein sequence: CASSLGVYSTDTQYF.

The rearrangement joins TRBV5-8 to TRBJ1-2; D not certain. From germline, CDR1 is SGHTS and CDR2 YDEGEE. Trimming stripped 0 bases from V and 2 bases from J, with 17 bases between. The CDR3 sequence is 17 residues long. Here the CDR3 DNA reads TGTGCCAGCAGCTTGGATTTTCGCAGTTGGGAAAACTATGGCTACACCTTC. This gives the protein CASSLDFRSWENYGYTF.

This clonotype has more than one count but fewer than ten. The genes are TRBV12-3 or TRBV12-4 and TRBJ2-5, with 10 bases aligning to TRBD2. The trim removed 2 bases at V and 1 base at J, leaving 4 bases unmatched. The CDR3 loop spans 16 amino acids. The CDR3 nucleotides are TGTGCCAGCAGTTTACAAGGGACTAGCGCCCAAGAGACCCAGTACTTC. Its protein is CASSLQGTSAQETQYF.